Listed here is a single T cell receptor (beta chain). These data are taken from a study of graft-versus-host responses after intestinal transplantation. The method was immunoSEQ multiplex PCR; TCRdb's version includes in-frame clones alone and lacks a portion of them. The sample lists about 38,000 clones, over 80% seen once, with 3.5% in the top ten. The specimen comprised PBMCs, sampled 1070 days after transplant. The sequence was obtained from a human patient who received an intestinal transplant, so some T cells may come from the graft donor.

DNA of the CDR3: TGTGCCAGCACCCAAGGGGGGGAGGGTGGCTACACCTTC. The encoded protein is CASTQGGEGGYTF. J is TRBJ1-2 and V is TRBV28; a weak D match, TRBD1 (6 bases). V gave up 7 bases and J gave up 7 bases, with 16 bases separating them. The germline V gene has CDR1 MDHEN and CDR2 SYDVKM. This CDR3 is built from 13 residues.